The present T cell receptor beta chain was sequenced within a study of STAT5B mutations in CD4+ large granular lymphocyte leukemia. Germline CDR1 reads SGHRS; CDR2 reads YFSETQ. The CDR3 is 11 residues long. The assay was run at survey level. In the authors' workflow: Productive clonotypes were detectable down to 2.59 x 10-5 frequency. The assay was immunoSEQ multiplex PCR, and TCRdb's table has in-frame clones only and misses some. V and J calls and clone size come straight from that table; D and trimming were deduced from the DNA. The sample carries roughly 48,000 clones, about three quarters recorded once. Points on this clone: One junction end disagrees with the germline gene, perhaps due to a read error.

The rearrangement joins TRBV5-1 to TRBJ2-5; D ambiguous. Sequenced material: CD4+ T cells from blood buffy coats. The sequence was obtained from a human donor in good health. DNA of the CDR3: TGCGCCGGCAGCTCTCAAGAGACCCAGTACTTC. Protein: CAGSSQETQYF.